This TCR beta chain was identified during a study of T cell responses to AZD1222 COVID-19 vaccine. Findings and caveats of the study: Baseline seropositivity characterized only a handful of AZD1222 recipients. Donors were mostly white British, more females; clonal diversity possibly underestimated. Nearly half of the spike-specific TCRs reportedly recognize variant regions that carry no mutations. Dominant CD4 TCR responses targeted spike regions 160-218 and 743-854.

This clone was seen a handful of times. No antigen is known for it. V lost 5 bases, J lost 3 bases, and 15 bases lay in between. The CDR3 length is 15 residues. Germline CDR1 and CDR2: SEHNR and FQNEAQ (reference sequence). Produced via immunoSEQ multiplex PCR; TCRdb's table is partial and in-frame only. Of 100,000 to 150,000 clones in the sample, roughly 94% were seen once. The receptor was isolated from an adult in good health. Specimen: peripheral blood, collected on day 0 of AZD1222 vaccination. This chain links TRBV7-9 with TRBJ2-3, with D tentatively TRBD1 or TRBD2 (5 bases each). CDR3 sequence: CASSPGTAQTDTQYF. The DNA for the CDR3 is TGTGCCAGCAGCCCGGGGACGGCGCAGACAGATACGCAGTATTTT.